This TCR beta chain comes out of a study of blood T cell repertoires in COVID-19. In the study overall: Specimens from acute and convalescent COVID-19 originated in the United States, Italy and Spain. T cells, B-cell-depleted T cells, or PBMCs provided the cDNA or gDNA that served as material.

The authors' processing: Quantification of nucleated cells was approximated via reference gene primer amplification. Produced via immunoSEQ multiplex PCR; TCRdb's table is partial and in-frame only. The V and J calls and the clone size are those of that table, but D and trimming were determined from the DNA. This table holds 310,000 or so clones, around four fifths found once. Germline V CDR1 and CDR2: KGHSH, LQKENI. Trimming cost V 3 bases and J 1 base; bases outside gene matches: 1. The CDR3 spans 14 residues. The sample consisted of peripheral blood. The TCR comes from a woman in her forties or fifties with acute or convalescent COVID-19. This chain uses TRBV18 with TRBJ2-3; TRBD1 matches at 7 bases. This CDR3 reads CASSPDRRTDTQYF. In DNA form, the CDR3 reads TGTGCCAGCTCACCGGACAGGCGCACAGATACGCAGTATTTT.